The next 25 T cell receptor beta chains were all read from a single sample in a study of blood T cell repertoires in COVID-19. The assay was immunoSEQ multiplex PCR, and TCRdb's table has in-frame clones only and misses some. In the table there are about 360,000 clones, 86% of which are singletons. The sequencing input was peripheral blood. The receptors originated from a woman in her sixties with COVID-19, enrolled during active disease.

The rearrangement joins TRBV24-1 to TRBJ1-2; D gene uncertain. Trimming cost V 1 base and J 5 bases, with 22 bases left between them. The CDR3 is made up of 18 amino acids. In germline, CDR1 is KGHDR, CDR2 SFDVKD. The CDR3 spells CATSDFYEPPEGLYGYTF. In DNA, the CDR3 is TGTGCCACCAGTGATTTCTACGAGCCGCCTGAGGGTTTATATGGCTACACCTTC.

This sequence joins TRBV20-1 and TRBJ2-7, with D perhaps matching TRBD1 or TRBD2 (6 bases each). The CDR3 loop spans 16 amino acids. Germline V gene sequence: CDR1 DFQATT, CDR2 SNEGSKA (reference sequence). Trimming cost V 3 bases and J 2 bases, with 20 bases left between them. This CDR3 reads CSASGGTHLPTYEQYF. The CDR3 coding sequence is TGCAGTGCTAGTGGAGGGACACACCTGCCTACCTACGAGCAGTACTTC.

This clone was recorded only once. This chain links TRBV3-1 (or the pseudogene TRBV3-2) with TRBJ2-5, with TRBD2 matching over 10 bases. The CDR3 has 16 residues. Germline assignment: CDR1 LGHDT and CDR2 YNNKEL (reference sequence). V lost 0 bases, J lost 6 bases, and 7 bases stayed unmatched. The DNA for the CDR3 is TGTGCCAGCAGCCAAGAACCAGCGGGGGGGAAGCAGACCCAGTACTTC. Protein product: CASSQEPAGGKQTQYF.

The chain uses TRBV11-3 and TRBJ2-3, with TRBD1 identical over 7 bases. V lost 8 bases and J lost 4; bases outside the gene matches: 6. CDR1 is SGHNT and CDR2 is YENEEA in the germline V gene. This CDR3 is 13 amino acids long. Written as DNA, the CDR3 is TGTGCCAGCGGAACAGGGGTCCCAGATACGCAGTATTTT. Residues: CASGTGVPDTQYF.

The CDR3 coding sequence is TGCAGTGGGACTAGCGGGGGGGACCAAGAGACCCAGTACTTC. It encodes CSGTSGGDQETQYF. This chain connects TRBV29-1 to TRBJ2-5, with 16 bases lining up with TRBD2. This CDR3 contains 14 residues. Per the germline V gene, CDR1 is SQVTM and CDR2 is ANQGSEA. Complete variable domain (other parts from reference TRBV29-1 and TRBJ2-5): SAVISQKPSRDICQRGTSLTIQCQVDSQVTMMFWYRQQPGQSLTLIATANQGSEATYESGFVIDKFPISRPNLTFSTLTVSNMSPEDSSIYLCSGTSGGDQETQYFGPGTRLLVL.

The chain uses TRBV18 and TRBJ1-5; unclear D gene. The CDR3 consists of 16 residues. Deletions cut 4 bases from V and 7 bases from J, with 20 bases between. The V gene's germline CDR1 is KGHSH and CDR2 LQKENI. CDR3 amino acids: CASSLEAPGSGQPQHF. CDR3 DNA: TGTGCCAGCTCACTCGAAGCCCCGGGCTCGGGACAGCCCCAGCATTTT.

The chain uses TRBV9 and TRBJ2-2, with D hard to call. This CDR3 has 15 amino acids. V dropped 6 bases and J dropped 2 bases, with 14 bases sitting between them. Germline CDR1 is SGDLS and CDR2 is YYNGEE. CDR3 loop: CASTTGFINTGELFF. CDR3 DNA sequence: TGTGCCAGCACCACCGGGTTCATCAACACCGGGGAGCTGTTTTTT.

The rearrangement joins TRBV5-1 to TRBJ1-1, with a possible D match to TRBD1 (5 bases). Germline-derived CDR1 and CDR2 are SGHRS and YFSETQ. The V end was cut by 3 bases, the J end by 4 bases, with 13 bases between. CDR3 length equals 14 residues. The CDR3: CASSWGRVVTEAFF. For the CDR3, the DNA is TGCGCCAGCAGCTGGGGCAGGGTGGTCACTGAAGCTTTCTTT.

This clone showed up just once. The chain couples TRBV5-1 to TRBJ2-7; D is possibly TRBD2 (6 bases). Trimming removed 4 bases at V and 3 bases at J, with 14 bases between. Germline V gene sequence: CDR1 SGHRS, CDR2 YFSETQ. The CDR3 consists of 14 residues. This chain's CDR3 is CASSALTSHYEQYF. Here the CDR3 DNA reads TGCGCCAGCAGCGCGTTGACTAGTCACTACGAGCAGTACTTC.

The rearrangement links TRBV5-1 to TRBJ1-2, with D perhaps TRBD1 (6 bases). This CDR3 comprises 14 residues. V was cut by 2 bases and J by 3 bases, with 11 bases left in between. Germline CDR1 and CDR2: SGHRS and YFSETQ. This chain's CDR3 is CASSFTGTDYGYTF. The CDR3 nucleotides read TGCGCCAGCAGCTTTACAGGGACGGACTATGGCTACACCTTC.

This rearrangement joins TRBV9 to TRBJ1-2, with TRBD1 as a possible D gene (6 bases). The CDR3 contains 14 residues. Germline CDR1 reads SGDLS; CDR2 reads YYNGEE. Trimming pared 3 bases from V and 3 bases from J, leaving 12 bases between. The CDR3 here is CASSARDTDYGYTF. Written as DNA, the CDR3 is TGTGCCAGCAGCGCCAGGGACACCGACTATGGCTACACCTTC.

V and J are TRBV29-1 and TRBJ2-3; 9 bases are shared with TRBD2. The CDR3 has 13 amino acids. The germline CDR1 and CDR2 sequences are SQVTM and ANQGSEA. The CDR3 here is CCATSGDTDTQYF. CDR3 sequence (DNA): TGCTGCGCGACTAGCGGAGACACAGATACGCAGTATTTT.

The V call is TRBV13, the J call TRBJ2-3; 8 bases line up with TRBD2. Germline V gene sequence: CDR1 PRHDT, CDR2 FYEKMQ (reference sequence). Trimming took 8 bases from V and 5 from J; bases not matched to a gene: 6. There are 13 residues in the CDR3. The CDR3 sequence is CASVSGVGDTQYF. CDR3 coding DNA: TGTGCCAGCGTTAGCGGGGTCGGAGATACGCAGTATTTT.

As DNA, the CDR3 is TGCGCCAGCAGCTTGAAGGGGGATTCACCCCTCCACTTT. Protein sequence: CASSLKGDSPLHF. This chain connects TRBV5-1 to TRBJ1-6; a weak D match, TRBD1 (6 bases). This CDR3 has 13 residues. Germline loops: CDR1 SGHRS, CDR2 YFSETQ. The V end was cut by 1 base, the J end by 8 bases, with 7 bases between.

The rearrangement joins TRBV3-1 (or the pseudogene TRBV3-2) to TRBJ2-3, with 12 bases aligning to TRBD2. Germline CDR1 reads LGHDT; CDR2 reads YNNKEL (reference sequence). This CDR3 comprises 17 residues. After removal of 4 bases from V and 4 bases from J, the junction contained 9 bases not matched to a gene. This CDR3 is CASSLRLAGGPADTQYF. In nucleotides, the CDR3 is TGTGCCAGCAGCCTTCGGCTAGCGGGGGGGCCCGCAGATACGCAGTATTTT.

CDR3 protein: CAARTGTDSPLHF. CDR3 nucleotides: TGTGCCGCTAGGACAGGGACGGATTCACCCCTCCACTTT. The chain has TRBV11-2 and TRBJ1-6; 8 nucleotides line up with TRBD1. V dropped 11 bases and J dropped 8; count of bases not matched to a gene: 8. The CDR3 has 13 residues. The germline CDR1 and CDR2 sequences are SGHAT and FQNNGV.

The DNA of the CDR3 is TGTGCCAGCAGCGTCAGCGGGGTGATCACAGATACGCAGTATTTT. Its translation is CASSVSGVITDTQYF. The V and J genes are TRBV9 and TRBJ2-3, with 7 bases aligning to TRBD2. The CDR3 has 15 amino acids. The trim removed 2 bases at V and 2 bases at J, leaving 5 bases unmatched. Germline V CDR1 and CDR2: SGDLS, YYNGEE.

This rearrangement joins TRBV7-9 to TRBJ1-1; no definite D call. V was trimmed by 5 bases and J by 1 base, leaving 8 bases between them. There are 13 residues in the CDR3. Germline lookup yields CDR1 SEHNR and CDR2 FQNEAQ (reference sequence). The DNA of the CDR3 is TGTGCCAGCAGCGTTACAGAGAACACTGAAGCTTTCTTT. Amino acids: CASSVTENTEAFF.

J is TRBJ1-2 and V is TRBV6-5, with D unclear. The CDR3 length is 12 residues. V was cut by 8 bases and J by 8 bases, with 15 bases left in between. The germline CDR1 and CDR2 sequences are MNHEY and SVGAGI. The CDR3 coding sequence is TGTGCCAGCGGGGTGGGGAGCAGGGGCTACACCTTC. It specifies CASGVGSRGYTF.

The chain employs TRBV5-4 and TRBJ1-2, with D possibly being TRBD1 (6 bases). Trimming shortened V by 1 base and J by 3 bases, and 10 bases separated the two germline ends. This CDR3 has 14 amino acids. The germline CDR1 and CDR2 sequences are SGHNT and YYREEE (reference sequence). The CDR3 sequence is CASSLFAGDYGYTF. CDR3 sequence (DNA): TGTGCCAGCAGCTTGTTTGCAGGGGACTATGGCTACACCTTC.

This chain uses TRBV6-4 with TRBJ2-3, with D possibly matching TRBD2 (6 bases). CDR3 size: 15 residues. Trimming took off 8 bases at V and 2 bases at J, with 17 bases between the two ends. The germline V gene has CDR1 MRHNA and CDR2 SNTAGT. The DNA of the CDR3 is TGTGCCAGCTTTCGCCGCGGAGGGCACACAGATACGCAGTATTTT. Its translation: CASFRRGGHTDTQYF.

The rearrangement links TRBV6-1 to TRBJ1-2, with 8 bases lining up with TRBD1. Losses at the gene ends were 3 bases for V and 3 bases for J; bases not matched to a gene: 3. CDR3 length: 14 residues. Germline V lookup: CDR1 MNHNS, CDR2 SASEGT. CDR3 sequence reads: CASSEAGGHYGYTF. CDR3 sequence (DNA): TGTGCCAGCAGTGAGGCAGGGGGCCACTATGGCTACACCTTC.

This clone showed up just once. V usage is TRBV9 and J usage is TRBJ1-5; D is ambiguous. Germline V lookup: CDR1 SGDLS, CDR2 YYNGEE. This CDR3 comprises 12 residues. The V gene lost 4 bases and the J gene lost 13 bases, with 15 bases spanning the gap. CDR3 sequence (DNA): TGTGCCAGCAGCCCGATGTCTAGGTCGCAGCATTTT. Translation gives CASSPMSRSQHF.

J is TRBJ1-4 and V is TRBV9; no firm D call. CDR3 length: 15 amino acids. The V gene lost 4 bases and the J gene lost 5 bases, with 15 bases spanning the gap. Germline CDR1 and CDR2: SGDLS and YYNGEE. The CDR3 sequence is CASSPASYFNEKLFF. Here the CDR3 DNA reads TGTGCCAGCAGCCCCGCGTCATATTTCAATGAAAAACTGTTTTTT.

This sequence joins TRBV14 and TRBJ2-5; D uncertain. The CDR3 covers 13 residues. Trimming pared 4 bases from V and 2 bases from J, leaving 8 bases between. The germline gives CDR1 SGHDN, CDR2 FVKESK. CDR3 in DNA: TGTGCCAGCAGCCCATACTCGCAAGAGACCCAGTACTTC. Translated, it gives CASSPYSQETQYF.